This T cell receptor (beta chain) was captured by sequencing in a study of T cell repertoires in cytomegalovirus infection. Study-level information: The study used recently identified HLA-C-restricted and well-studied HLA-B-restricted CMV epitopes. Indications of both CMV infection and matching HLA type were provided by public TCR beta signatures. Study-wide points: CMV carriers with the relevant HLA were identified by cumulative public TCR beta family frequency. HLA-C-restricted CMV-specific TCR beta clonotypes were dominant in the ex vivo response.

This CDR3 region has 14 residues. Trimming took 5 bases from V and 4 from J, leaving 15 bases between them. Germline V gives CDR1 MDHEN, CDR2 SYDVKM. About this clonotype: The antigen is not known.

In TCRdb, the reads were re-called with MiXCR into one record per CDR3 protein. Of a few hundred thousand distinct CDR3 sequences listed, approximately 30% were seen once; the top ten hold approximately 13%. The sample was cultured PBMCs, taken from culture after CMV antigen stimulation. The V gene is TRBV28, the J gene TRBJ2-7, with D possibly being TRBD2 (6 bases). This TCR derives from a human donor in good health (CMV status not recorded). Some clones in this sample may be carry-over from other donors' samples. The CDR3 is CASSLVADPYEQYF. As DNA, the CDR3 is TGTGCCAGCAGTCTAGTAGCGGACCCGTACGAGCAGTACTTC.